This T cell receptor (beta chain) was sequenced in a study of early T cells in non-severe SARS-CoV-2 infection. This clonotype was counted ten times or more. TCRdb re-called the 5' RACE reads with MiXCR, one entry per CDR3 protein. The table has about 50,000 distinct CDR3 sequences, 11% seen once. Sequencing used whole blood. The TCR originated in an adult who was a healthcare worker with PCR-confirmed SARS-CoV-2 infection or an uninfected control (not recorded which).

The CDR3 reads CASSLGVRSHNEQFF. The CDR3 nucleotides read TGTGCCAGCAGCTTAGGGGTTCGGAGCCACAATGAGCAGTTCTTC. The chain is built from TRBV7-8 and TRBJ2-1, with D hard to call. Trimming removed 1 base from V and 5 bases from J, with 12 bases in between. This CDR3 is built from 15 residues. Germline lookup yields CDR1 SGHVS and CDR2 FQNEAQ.